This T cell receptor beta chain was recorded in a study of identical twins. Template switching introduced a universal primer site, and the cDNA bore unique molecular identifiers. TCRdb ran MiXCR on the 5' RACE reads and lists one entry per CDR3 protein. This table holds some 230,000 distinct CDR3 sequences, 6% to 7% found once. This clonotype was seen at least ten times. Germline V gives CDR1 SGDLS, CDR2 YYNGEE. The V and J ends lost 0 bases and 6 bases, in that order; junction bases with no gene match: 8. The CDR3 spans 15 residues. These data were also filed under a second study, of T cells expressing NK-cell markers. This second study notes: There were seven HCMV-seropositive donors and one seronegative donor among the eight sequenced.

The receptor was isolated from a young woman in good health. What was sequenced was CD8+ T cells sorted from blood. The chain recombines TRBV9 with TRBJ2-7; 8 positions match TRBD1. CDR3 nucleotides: TGTGCCAGCAGCGTAGGAGGACAGGGAACGTTCGAGCAGTACTTC. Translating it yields CASSVGGQGTFEQYF.